Each of the 27 T cell receptor beta chains below was sequenced from the same sample in a study of T cells after somatic rescue of genetic block. Profiling relied on immunoSEQ multiplex PCR, and the TCRdb table lists in-frame clones only, not all of them. The sample shows over 9,000 clones, around 73% of them seen only once. Sequencing was done on a sample of peripheral blood mononuclear cells (PBMCs). These receptor sequences come from a boy aged 10-17 years.

This chain joins TRBV11-3 and TRBJ2-7, with no clear D. V lost 1 base and J 0 bases, leaving 16 bases between the germline ends. The CDR3 covers 17 residues. Per germline, CDR1 SGHNT and CDR2 YENEEA. The CDR3 DNA reads as TGTGCCAGCAGCTTAGTTTCCGCAGGCCCGGTCTCCTACGAGCAGTACTTC. Translation gives CASSLVSAGPVSYEQYF.

This clone was observed once. This rearrangement joins TRBV7-2 to TRBJ1-1, with D hard to call. CDR1 is SGHTA and CDR2 is FQGNSA in the germline V gene. Trimming removed 6 bases at V and 0 bases at J, with 11 bases between. This CDR3 has 14 amino acids. The CDR3 coding sequence is TGTGCCAGCAGACCCCCGGTCATGAACACTGAAGCTTTCTTT. It translates to CASRPPVMNTEAFF.

The chain recombines TRBV5-1 with TRBJ1-2; D gene uncertain. With 0 bases removed from V and 4 bases from J, the gap between germline ends came to 13 bases. CDR1 SGHRS and CDR2 YFSETQ come from the germline V gene. CDR3 size: 15 residues. The CDR3 here is CASSLGTSPSYGYTF. The CDR3 DNA reads as TGCGCCAGCAGCTTGGGCACCAGCCCTAGCTATGGCTACACCTTC. Full variable domain (outside the CDR3, taken from reference TRBV5-1 and TRBJ1-2): KAGVTQTPRYLIKTRGQQVTLSCSPISGHRSVSWYQQTPGQGLQFLFEYFSETQRNKGNFPGRFSGRQFSNSRSEMNVSTLELGDSALYLCASSLGTSPSYGYTFGSGTRLTVV.

The rearrangement uses TRBV9 and TRBJ2-5; 9 bases are shared with TRBD1. This CDR3 has 15 residues. Germline trimming cut 0 bases from V and 2 bases from J; bases unmatched to any gene: 2. Germline loops: CDR1 SGDLS, CDR2 YYNGEE. CDR3 protein: CASSVDRGLQETQYF. CDR3 in DNA: TGTGCCAGCAGCGTAGACAGGGGGCTACAAGAGACCCAGTACTTC.

This clone was counted a single time. The rearrangement joins TRBV16 to TRBJ1-5; D is unclear. The CDR3 consists of 15 residues. CDR1 and CDR2 from the germline V gene are KGHSY and FQNENV. V dropped 5 bases and J dropped 2 bases, with 13 bases sitting between them. The CDR3 here is CASSGTGGGNQPQHF. The CDR3 DNA reads TGTGCCAGCAGCGGAACGGGAGGTGGCAATCAGCCCCAGCATTTT.

The V gene is TRBV7-2, the J gene TRBJ1-1, with unresolved D. This CDR3 spans 11 amino acids. Germline CDR1 reads SGHTA; CDR2 reads FQGNSA. With 1 base removed from V and 7 bases from J, the gap between germline ends came to 4 bases. The DNA for the CDR3 is TGTGCCAGCAGCTTAGGTAGTGAAGCTTTCTTT. This encodes CASSLGSEAFF.

The chain links TRBV7-2 to TRBJ2-3, with D possibly matching TRBD2 (6 bases). The CDR3 length is 14 residues. The V gene lost 2 bases and the J gene lost 6 bases, with 12 bases spanning the gap. Looked up from germline, CDR1 is SGHTA and CDR2 is FQGNSA. CDR3 sequence reads: CASSLPGSGDTQYF. The DNA of the CDR3 is TGTGCCAGCAGCTTACCCGGGAGCGGGGATACGCAGTATTTT.

The rearrangement joins TRBV19 to TRBJ2-3, with 7 bases fitting TRBD2. V dropped 1 base and J dropped 7; count of bases not matched to a gene: 5. The V gene's germline CDR1 is LNHDA and CDR2 SQIVND (reference sequence). This CDR3 spans 14 amino acids. CDR3 amino acids: CASSIVASGYTQYF. The CDR3 DNA follows: TGTGCCAGTAGTATAGTGGCTAGCGGATATACGCAGTATTTT.

The rearrangement joins TRBV23-1 to TRBJ2-6; D possibly matches TRBD1 or TRBD2 (6 bases each). TRBV23-1 is classed as an ORF, of uncertain function. Trimming took 0 bases from V and 1 from J, leaving 10 bases between them. The CDR3 extends over 17 amino acids. CDR3 in amino acids: CASSQSVGGSGANVLTF. The CDR3 nucleotides read TGCGCCAGCAGTCAATCAGTAGGGGGGTCTGGGGCCAACGTCCTGACTTTC.

This clone occurred once. This chain connects TRBV27 to TRBJ2-7; 11 bases are a match to TRBD2. CDR1 MNHEY and CDR2 SMNVEV come from the germline V gene (reference sequence). The ends lost 4 bases at V and 5 bases at J; junction bases unmatched: 7. The CDR3 has 15 amino acids. This CDR3 reads CASSYTGTSGHEQYF. Here the CDR3 DNA reads TGTGCCAGCAGTTATACCGGGACTAGCGGCCACGAGCAGTACTTC.

The chain links TRBV7-4 to TRBJ1-6; no reliable D call. The CDR3 is made up of 13 amino acids. The germline CDR1 and CDR2 sequences are SGHVT and SQSDAQ. V lost 1 base and J 9 bases, leaving 7 bases between the germline ends. In nucleotides, the CDR3 is TGTGCCAGCAGCTTAGTCTGGGCTTCACCCCTCCACTTT. It encodes CASSLVWASPLHF.

In its sample, this clone was seen a few times. The chain recombines TRBV7-2 with TRBJ1-1; no clear D. V lost 5 bases and J 0 bases, leaving 7 bases between the germline ends. There are 13 residues in the CDR3. In germline, CDR1 is SGHTA, CDR2 FQGNSA. As DNA, the CDR3 is TGTGCCAGCAGCAACAGCCTGAACACTGAAGCTTTCTTT. Translated, it gives CASSNSLNTEAFF.

This clone was observed a handful of times. The J gene is TRBJ2-7, the V gene TRBV7-2; 12 bases map to TRBD2. CDR3 length: 16 residues. The junction had 9 bases not matched to a gene; V was cut back by 6 bases and J by 3 bases. Germline CDR1 is SGHTA and CDR2 is FQGNSA. CDR3 sequence: CASRTGTSGPIYEQYF. The CDR3 DNA reads as TGTGCCAGCAGAACAGGGACTAGCGGGCCCATCTACGAGCAGTACTTC.

This clone was seen once. The rearrangement links TRBV28 to TRBJ2-3; 7 nucleotides align to TRBD2. V lost 11 bases to trimming and J lost 4 bases; unmatched junction nucleotides: 9. The CDR3 loop spans 13 amino acids. Germline CDR1 and CDR2: MDHEN and SYDVKM. CDR3 residues: CAAGDRGSDTQYF. In nucleotides, the CDR3 is TGTGCCGCGGGGGATAGAGGTTCAGATACGCAGTATTTT.

This chain connects TRBV9 to TRBJ1-6, with D perhaps TRBD1 (5 bases). CDR1 and CDR2 from the germline V gene are SGDLS and YYNGEE. The CDR3 contains 15 residues. Trimming shortened V by 0 bases and J by 10 bases, and 14 bases separated the two germline ends. CDR3 amino acids: CASSVGGGPGSPLHF. For the CDR3, the DNA is TGTGCCAGCAGCGTAGGAGGAGGGCCAGGGTCACCCCTCCACTTT.

The V call is TRBV11-3, the J call TRBJ2-3; D possibly uses TRBD1 or TRBD2 (5 bases each). The V and J ends lost 2 bases and 5 bases respectively, with 14 bases between them. The CDR3 loop spans 15 amino acids. Germline CDR1 is SGHNT and CDR2 is YENEEA. CDR3 sequence (DNA): TGTGCCAGCAGCTTATCGACGGGAAGGGGAGATACGCAGTATTTT. The encoded protein is CASSLSTGRGDTQYF.

The rearrangement uses TRBV7-2 and TRBJ2-2; weak D call: TRBD2 (6 bases). The germline CDR1 and CDR2 sequences are SGHTA and FQGNSA. V was clipped by 1 base and J by 3 bases, with 12 bases between them. The CDR3 is made up of 16 amino acids. The CDR3 DNA reads as TGTGCCAGCAGCTTAGTTTTCGCGGGATACACCGGGGAGCTGTTTTTT. This codes for CASSLVFAGYTGELFF. Looking up the rest from reference TRBV7-2 and TRBJ2-2 gives the full variable domain: GAGVSQSPSNKVTEKGKDVELRCDPISGHTALYWYRQSLGQGLEFLIYFQGNSAPDKSGLPSDRFSAERTGGSVSTLTIQRTQQEDSAVYLCASSLVFAGYTGELFFGEGSRLTVL.

The chain has TRBV10-3 and TRBJ2-1; TRBD2 matches at 8 bases. This CDR3 is 15 amino acids long. Germline V gene lookup returns CDR1 ENHRY and CDR2 SYGVKD. Losses at the gene ends were 2 bases for V and 4 bases for J; bases not matched to a gene: 4. The CDR3 sequence: CAISEAAGVYNEQFF. The CDR3 DNA reads as TGTGCCATCAGTGAGGCAGCGGGAGTTTACAATGAGCAGTTCTTC.

The chain links TRBV6-6 to TRBJ2-1; TRBD2 matches 11 bases. Germline assignment: CDR1 MNHNY and CDR2 SVGAGI (reference sequence). The CDR3 length is 15 residues. Unmatched junction bases numbered 9, after V lost 7 bases and J lost 7 bases. Here the CDR3 DNA reads TGTGCCAGCAAATCTAGCGGGGGGACTGGTAATGAGCAGTTCTTC. Translation: CASKSSGGTGNEQFF.

The chain links TRBV11-3 to TRBJ2-7; D uncertain. V was trimmed by 1 base and J by 6 bases, leaving 4 bases between them. Germline loops: CDR1 SGHNT, CDR2 YENEEA. The CDR3 is 11 amino acids. Written as DNA, the CDR3 is TGTGCCAGCAGCTTAGTGGGCGAGCAGTACTTC. This gives the protein CASSLVGEQYF.

This CDR3 reads CASSQTPSIWTSGAPDTQYF. CDR3 coding DNA: TGCGCCAGCAGCCAAACCCCTTCAATTTGGACTAGCGGGGCTCCAGATACGCAGTATTTT. The V and J genes are TRBV4-3 and TRBJ2-3; 12 bases are a match to TRBD2. Germline CDR1 and CDR2: LGHNA and YSLEER. J was trimmed by 4 bases and V by 2 bases; bases with no gene match: 16. This CDR3 is built from 20 residues.

This clone was seen once. The rearrangement joins TRBV2 to TRBJ1-5, with 8 bases fitting TRBD1. The J segment lost 1 base and the V segment lost 10 bases, leaving 0 bases of the junction unmatched. CDR3 length equals 12 residues. Germline V CDR1 and CDR2: SNHLY, FYNNEI. CDR3 in DNA: TGTGCCACAGGGGGCAGCAATCAGCCCCAGCATTTT. Its translation: CATGGSNQPQHF.

This chain uses TRBV28 with TRBJ1-5; D is unresolved. Germline loops: CDR1 MDHEN, CDR2 SYDVKM. Trimming took off 1 base at V and 11 bases at J, with 12 bases between the two ends. The CDR3 length is 13 residues. CDR3 in amino acids: CASSLLPAPTQHF. As DNA, the CDR3 is TGTGCCAGCAGTTTATTACCAGCCCCGACCCAGCATTTT.

The chain links TRBV6-1 to TRBJ1-1, with D hard to call. The CDR3 runs 14 residues. V was clipped by 4 bases and J by 1 base, with 10 bases between them. Germline lookup yields CDR1 MNHNS and CDR2 SASEGT. In DNA, the CDR3 is TGTGCCAGCAGTGCCATAACACCGAACACTGAAGCTTTCTTT. Its protein is CASSAITPNTEAFF.

This chain uses TRBV7-9 with TRBJ2-5, with TRBD1 matching 7 bases. V was clipped by 5 bases and J by 3 bases; unmatched bases: 6. Germline-derived CDR1 and CDR2 are SEHNR and FQNEAQ (reference sequence). CDR3 length: 14 amino acids. The CDR3 sequence is CASSPGTAEETQYF. DNA for the CDR3: TGTGCCAGCAGCCCCGGGACAGCCGAAGAGACCCAGTACTTC.

This clone was picked up a small number of times. The V and J genes are TRBV28 and TRBJ2-3; 10 bases are a match to TRBD2. The CDR3 is made up of 17 amino acids. CDR1 is MDHEN and CDR2 is SYDVKM in the germline V gene. The V segment lost 1 base and the J segment 5 bases; nucleotides outside the gene matches: 9. CDR3 in amino acids: CASSLLVAGGLKDTQYF. Written as DNA, the CDR3 is TGTGCCAGCAGTTTATTAGTAGCGGGGGGCCTGAAAGATACGCAGTATTTT. Drawing the rest from reference TRBV28 and TRBJ2-3, the complete variable domain is DVKVTQSSRYLVKRTGEKVFLECVQDMDHENMFWYRQDPGLGLRLIYFSYDVKMKEKGDIPEGYSVSREKKERFSLILESASTNQTSMYLCASSLLVAGGLKDTQYFGPGTRLTVL.

The J gene is TRBJ2-5, the V gene TRBV6-5; D not certain. Germline loops: CDR1 MNHEY, CDR2 SVGAGI. The CDR3 runs to 12 residues. V gave up 6 bases and J gave up 4 bases, with 9 bases separating them. The CDR3, as DNA: TGTGCCAGCAGCGGCGTGGCAGAGACCCAGTACTTC. The encoded protein is CASSGVAETQYF.